This entry lists 24 T cell receptor beta chains sequenced from one sample in a study of Graves' ophthalmopathy and Graves' hyperthyroidism. For repertoire sequencing, the TCR beta CDR3 regions were amplified from RNA transcripts. HTBI primers served in a first-round RT-PCR, which a second-round multiplex PCR followed. TCRdb redid the calling of the multiplex PCR reads with MiXCR, one entry per CDR3 protein. The data contain about 160,000 distinct CDR3 sequences, less than 45% of them singletons. The sequencing sample was made of peripheral blood. These receptors all come from a middle-aged woman with Graves' ophthalmopathy.

This clonotype was observed many times. The CDR3 loop is CASRQGGHEQYF. Here the CDR3 DNA reads TGTGCCAGTCGACAGGGTGGCCACGAGCAGTACTTC. The rearrangement uses TRBV2 and TRBJ2-7; 7 bases fit TRBD1. The V and J ends lost 9 bases and 5 bases, in that order; junction bases with no gene match: 7. CDR1 is SNHLY, CDR2 FYNNEI, per germline. The CDR3 sequence is 12 residues long.

This clonotype was seen at least ten times. The CDR3 DNA reads TGTGCCAGCTCACCGGGACTAGCCTTCTACGAGCAGTACTTC. Amino acid sequence: CASSPGLAFYEQYF. The chain couples TRBV18 to TRBJ2-7, with 9 bases fitting TRBD2. CDR1 KGHSH and CDR2 LQKENI come from the germline V gene. The CDR3 consists of 14 residues. V shed 3 bases and J 3 bases; nucleotides not matched to a gene: 3.

The chain carries TRBV20-1 and TRBJ2-7; 7 nucleotides match TRBD2. Germline CDR1 is DFQATT and CDR2 is SNEGSKA (reference sequence). With V trimmed by 2 bases and J by 2 bases, 15 bases remained unmatched. The CDR3 is made up of 17 amino acids. This chain's CDR3 is CSARSLTSSGSTYEQYF. CDR3 in DNA: TGCAGTGCTAGATCCCTAACATCTAGCGGCTCGACCTACGAGCAGTACTTC.

This clonotype was found many times. The chain uses TRBV10-1 and TRBJ2-5; TRBD2 matches 8 bases. The germline V gene has CDR1 WNHNN and CDR2 SYGVQD (reference sequence). Germline trimming cut 6 bases from V and 7 bases from J; bases unmatched to any gene: 10. The CDR3 consists of 14 residues. The CDR3 bases are TGCGCCAGCAGGACAATCGGGACTAGAAGGACCCAGTACTTC. Translated, it gives CASRTIGTRRTQYF.

V gene TRBV10-1 combines with J gene TRBJ1-1; D is possibly TRBD1 (6 bases). CDR3 length: 12 amino acids. Trimming stripped 4 bases from V and 7 bases from J, with 10 bases between. Germline lookup yields CDR1 WNHNN and CDR2 SYGVQD (reference sequence). CDR3 in amino acids: CASSAQGGEAFF. CDR3 coding DNA: TGCGCCAGCAGTGCACAGGGCGGTGAAGCTTTCTTT.

This clonotype was seen more than once but under ten times. The genes are TRBV11-2 and TRBJ1-5; D is unclear. The germline V gene has CDR1 SGHAT and CDR2 FQNNGV. This CDR3 comprises 15 residues. V was shortened by 5 bases and J by 0 bases, with 11 bases between the two germline ends. As DNA, the CDR3 is TGTGCCAGCAGCCCGGACGGAGATAGCAATCAGCCCCAGCATTTT. Its protein product is CASSPDGDSNQPQHF.

This clonotype was seen repeatedly, ten times or more. In DNA form, the CDR3 reads TGTGCCAGCAGTGCCTCCGGGGCTGCCGGGGAGCTGTTTTTT. The encoded protein is CASSASGAAGELFF. J is TRBJ2-2 and V is TRBV12-3 or TRBV12-4, with D tentatively TRBD1 or TRBD2 (5 bases each). The CDR3 contains 14 residues. V was shortened by 5 bases and J by 6 bases, with 13 bases between the two germline ends.

The gene calls are TRBV7-3 and TRBJ2-5, with 9 bases lining up with TRBD2. This CDR3 is 18 amino acids long. CDR1 and CDR2 (germline): SGHTA, FQGTGA. Losses at the gene ends were 5 bases for V and 3 bases for J; bases not matched to a gene: 16. The CDR3 DNA is TGTGCCAGCAGCCCTAACTTAGTGCGCGGGAGGGCCGAAGAGACCCAGTACTTC. Its translation is CASSPNLVRGRAEETQYF.

On this clonotype itself: This may be a read error, as it is one base from a much larger clone. The genes are TRBV7-2 and TRBJ1-6, with 10 bases identical to TRBD1. The CDR3 consists of 15 residues. CDR1 and CDR2 (germline): SGHTA, FQGNSA. The CDR3, as DNA: TGTGCCAGCAGCTTAGGGGACAGGGGAGGATCACCCCTCCGCTTT. Its translation: CASSLGDRGGSPLRF.

The chain combines TRBV15 with TRBJ2-7; TRBD1 matches 7 bases. The V gene's germline CDR1 is LNHNV and CDR2 YYDKDF (reference sequence). J gave up 4 bases and V 5 bases, and 2 bases lay outside the gene matches. The CDR3 runs to 12 residues. The CDR3 region has the DNA TGTGCCACCAGCGTACAGGGGTACGAGCAGTACTTC. Translation gives CATSVQGYEQYF. Full variable domain (remainder filled in from reference TRBV15 and TRBJ2-7): DAMVIQNPRYQVTQFGKPVTLSCSQTLNHNVMYWYQQKSSQAPKLLFHYYDKDFNNEADTPDNFQSRRPNTSFCFLDIRSPGLGDTAMYLCATSVQGYEQYFGPGTRLTVT.

This clonotype was recorded at least ten times. CDR3 bases: TGTGCCAGCAGTCAGACTGCCTACTATGGCTACACCTTC. Translating gives CASSQTAYYGYTF. The chain joins TRBV6-5 to TRBJ1-2; D gene unclear. V lost 5 bases to trimming and J lost 3 bases, with 10 bases between them. The length of the CDR3 is 13 residues. Germline V lookup: CDR1 MNHEY, CDR2 SVGAGI.

V gene TRBV30 combines with J gene TRBJ2-5; weak D call: TRBD1 (5 bases). The CDR3 runs to 14 residues. Germline loops: CDR1 GTSNPN, CDR2 SVGIG (reference sequence). The V end was cut by 7 bases, the J end by 3 bases, with 18 bases between. CDR3 region: CASRVWGVKETQYF. CDR3 coding DNA: TGTGCCTCACGAGTCTGGGGCGTTAAAGAGACCCAGTACTTC.

In its sample, this clonotype was seen many times. V is TRBV27 and J is TRBJ2-5, with D possibly called TRBD1 or TRBD2 (5 bases each). The ends were cut back, 2 bases at V and 7 bases at J, with 17 bases in the middle. From germline, CDR1 is MNHEY and CDR2 SMNVEV (reference sequence). This CDR3 contains 15 residues. The CDR3 loop reads CASSLGTRGIGTQYF. The CDR3 DNA sequence: TGTGCCAGCAGTTTAGGGACCCGAGGGATTGGGACCCAGTACTTC.

This chain uses TRBV7-3 with TRBJ1-1, with D hard to call. Germline assignment: CDR1 SGHTA and CDR2 FQGTGA. Between the trimmed V and J ends, which lost 6 bases and 3 bases, there was a span of 17 bases. The CDR3 covers 15 residues. Here the CDR3 DNA reads TGTGCCAGCAGTCCACTCACGTCGGGCGACACTGAAGCTTTCTTT. The encoded protein is CASSPLTSGDTEAFF. Looking up the rest from reference TRBV7-3 and TRBJ1-1 gives the full variable domain: GAGVSQTPSNKVTEKGKYVELRCDPISGHTALYWYRQSLGQGPEFLIYFQGTGAADDSGLPNDRFFAVRPEGSVSTLKIQRTERGDSAVYLCASSPLTSGDTEAFFGQGTRLTVV.

CDR3 sequence reads: CASSPTPGTSHGYEQYF. DNA of the CDR3: TGTGCCAGCAGCCCAACGCCGGGGACTAGCCATGGTTACGAGCAGTACTTC. V gene TRBV11-2 combines with J gene TRBJ2-7; 9 nucleotides agree with TRBD2. This CDR3 region has 17 residues. Germline values: CDR1 SGHAT, CDR2 FQNNGV. The ends lost 5 bases at V and 4 bases at J; junction bases unmatched: 15.

This clonotype was seen at least ten times. The chain uses TRBV11-2 and TRBJ2-5; no firm D call. CDR3 size: 11 residues. Trimming took 3 bases from V and 2 from J, leaving 1 base between them. CDR1 is SGHAT, CDR2 FQNNGV, per germline. Here the CDR3 reads CASSLQETQYF. CDR3 in DNA: TGTGCCAGCAGCTTGCAAGAGACCCAGTACTTC. The full variable domain, rest sourced from reference TRBV11-2 and TRBJ2-5, is EAGVAQSPRYKIIEKRQSVAFWCNPISGHATLYWYQQILGQGPKLLIQFQNNGVVDDSQLPKDRFSAERLKGVDSTLKIQPAKLEDSAVYLCASSLQETQYFGPGTRLLVL.

J is TRBJ1-1 and V is TRBV20-1; TRBD1 agrees at 9 bases. This CDR3 contains 14 residues. Unmatched junction bases numbered 5, after V lost 6 bases and J lost 0 bases. Germline assignment: CDR1 DFQATT and CDR2 SNEGSKA (reference sequence). The CDR3 DNA sequence: TGCAGTGCGTCACAGGGGGCTCTGAACACTGAAGCTTTCTTT. Protein: CSASQGALNTEAFF.

The table lists this clonotype with a few counts. J is TRBJ1-2 and V is TRBV11-2; a possible D gene is TRBD1 (5 bases). This CDR3 comprises 14 residues. The germline V gene encodes CDR1 SGHAT and CDR2 FQNNGV. The V gene lost 5 bases and the J gene lost 6 bases, with 16 bases spanning the gap. CDR3 nucleotides: TGTGCCAGCAGCCTATGGGACGGTAGGGATGGCTACACCTTC. The encoded protein is CASSLWDGRDGYTF.

The chain recombines TRBV11-1 with TRBJ2-5, with 7 positions matching TRBD1. Trimming cost V 2 bases and J 1 base; bases outside gene matches: 10. CDR1 and CDR2 from the germline V gene are SGHAT and FQDESV (reference sequence). The CDR3 has 17 residues. The CDR3 here is CASSLPRTGASQETQYF. The CDR3, as DNA: TGTGCCAGCAGCTTACCCAGGACAGGCGCCTCCCAAGAGACCCAGTACTTC. Full variable domain (rest looked up from reference TRBV11-1 and TRBJ2-5): EAEVAQSPRYKITEKSQAVAFWCDPISGHATLYWYRQILGQGPELLVQFQDESVVDDSQLPKDRFSAERLKGVDSTLKIQPAELGDSAMYLCASSLPRTGASQETQYFGPGTRLLVL.

The DNA for the CDR3 is TGTGCCAGCAGTTTACCCCTCGGACCGTCCCAAGAGACCCAGTACTTC. As protein: CASSLPLGPSQETQYF. The chain is built from TRBV28 and TRBJ2-5; no definite D call. Trimming stripped 2 bases from V and 1 base from J, with 14 bases between. Germline lookup yields CDR1 MDHEN and CDR2 SYDVKM. The CDR3 is 16 residues long.

This clonotype appeared once. The chain carries TRBV20-1 and TRBJ1-1; D gene ambiguous. CDR1 and CDR2 from the germline V gene are DFQATT and SNEGSKA (reference sequence). V lost 1 base and J 4 bases, leaving 10 bases between the germline ends. The CDR3 loop spans 13 amino acids. This CDR3 is CSARADAATEAFF. CDR3 coding DNA: TGCAGTGCTAGAGCCGACGCGGCCACTGAAGCTTTCTTT.

In DNA, the CDR3 is TGTGCCAGCAGTTGGCAGGGGGCATATGGCTACACCTTC. Protein product: CASSWQGAYGYTF. The chain carries TRBV6-2 or TRBV6-3 and TRBJ1-2, with TRBD1 matching over 8 bases. In germline, CDR1 is MNHEY, CDR2 SVGEGT. V lost 4 bases and J lost 5; bases outside the gene matches: 3. The CDR3 runs to 13 residues.

The chain has TRBV12-3 or TRBV12-4 and TRBJ1-2; TRBD1 is a possible D gene (6 bases). V gave up 7 bases and J gave up 8 bases, with 17 bases separating them. The CDR3 length is 13 residues. The CDR3 DNA is TGTGCCAGCACCGGCCGGGGGGCGGAAGGCTACACCTTC. It encodes CASTGRGAEGYTF.

This clonotype was detected ten times or more. The rearrangement uses TRBV20-1 and TRBJ1-1; 10 bases are a match to TRBD1. The germline V gene has CDR1 DFQATT and CDR2 SNEGSKA (reference sequence). This CDR3 has 13 amino acids. The junction had 0 bases not matched to a gene; V was cut back by 1 base and J by 4 bases. The CDR3: CSARGTGGTEAFF. The DNA for the CDR3 is TGCAGTGCTAGAGGGACAGGGGGCACTGAAGCTTTCTTT.